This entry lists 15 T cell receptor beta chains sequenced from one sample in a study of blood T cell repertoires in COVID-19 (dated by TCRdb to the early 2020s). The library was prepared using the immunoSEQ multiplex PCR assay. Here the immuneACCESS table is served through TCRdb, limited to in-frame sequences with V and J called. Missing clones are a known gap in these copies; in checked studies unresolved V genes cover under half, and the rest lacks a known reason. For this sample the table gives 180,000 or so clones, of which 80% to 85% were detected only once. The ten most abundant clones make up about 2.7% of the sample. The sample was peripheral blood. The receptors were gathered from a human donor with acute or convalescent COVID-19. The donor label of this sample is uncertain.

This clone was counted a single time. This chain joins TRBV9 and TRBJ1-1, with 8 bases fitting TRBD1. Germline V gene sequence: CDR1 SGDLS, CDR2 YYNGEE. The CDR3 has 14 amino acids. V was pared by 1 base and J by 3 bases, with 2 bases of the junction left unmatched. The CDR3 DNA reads TGTGCCAGCAGCGTAACGGACAGGGACACTGAAGCTTTCTTT. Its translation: CASSVTDRDTEAFF.

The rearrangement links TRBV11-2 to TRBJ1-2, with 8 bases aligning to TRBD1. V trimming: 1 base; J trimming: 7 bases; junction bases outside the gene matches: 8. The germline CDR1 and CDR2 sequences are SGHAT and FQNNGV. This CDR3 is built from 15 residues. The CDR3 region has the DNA TGTGCCAGCAGCTTAGCACCGACAGGGGATGGTGGCTACACCTTC. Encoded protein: CASSLAPTGDGGYTF.

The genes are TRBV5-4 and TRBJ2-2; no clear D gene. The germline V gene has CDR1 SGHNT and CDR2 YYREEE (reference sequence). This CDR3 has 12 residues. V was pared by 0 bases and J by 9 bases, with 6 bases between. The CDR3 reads CASSLEERELFF. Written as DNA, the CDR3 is TGTGCCAGCAGCTTGGAGGAGCGGGAGCTGTTTTTT.

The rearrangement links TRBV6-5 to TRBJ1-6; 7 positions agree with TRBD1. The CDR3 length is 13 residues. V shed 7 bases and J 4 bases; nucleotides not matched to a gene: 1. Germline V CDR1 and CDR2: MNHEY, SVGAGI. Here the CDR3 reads CASTGGYNSPLHF. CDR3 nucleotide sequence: TGTGCCAGCACAGGGGGTTATAATTCACCCCTCCACTTT.

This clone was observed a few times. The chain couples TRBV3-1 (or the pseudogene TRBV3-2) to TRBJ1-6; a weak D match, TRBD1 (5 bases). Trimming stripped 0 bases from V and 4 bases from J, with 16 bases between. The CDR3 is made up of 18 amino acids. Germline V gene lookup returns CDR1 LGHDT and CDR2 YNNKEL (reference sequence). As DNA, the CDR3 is TGTGCCAGCAGCCAAGATTCCCTTAGAGGGACTTATAATTCACCCCTCCACTTT. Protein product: CASSQDSLRGTYNSPLHF.

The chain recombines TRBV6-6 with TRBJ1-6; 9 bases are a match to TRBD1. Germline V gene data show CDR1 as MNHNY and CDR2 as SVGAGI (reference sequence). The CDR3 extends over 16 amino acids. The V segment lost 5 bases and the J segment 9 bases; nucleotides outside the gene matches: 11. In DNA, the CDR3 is TGTGCCAGCAGTCCCAACCGGGACAGGGATCCTTCACCCCTCCACTTT. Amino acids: CASSPNRDRDPSPLHF.

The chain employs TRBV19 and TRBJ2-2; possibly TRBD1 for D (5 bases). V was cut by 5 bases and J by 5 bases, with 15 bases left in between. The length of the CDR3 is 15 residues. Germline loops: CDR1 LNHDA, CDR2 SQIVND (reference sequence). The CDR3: CASSLWQGETGELFF. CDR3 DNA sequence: TGTGCCAGTAGTCTATGGCAGGGTGAGACCGGGGAGCTGTTTTTT.

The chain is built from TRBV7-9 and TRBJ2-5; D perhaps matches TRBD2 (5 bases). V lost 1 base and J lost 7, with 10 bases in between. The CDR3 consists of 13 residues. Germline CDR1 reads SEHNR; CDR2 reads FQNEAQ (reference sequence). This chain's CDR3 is CASSLGGSATQYF. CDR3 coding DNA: TGTGCCAGCAGCTTAGGGGGTAGCGCGACCCAGTACTTC.

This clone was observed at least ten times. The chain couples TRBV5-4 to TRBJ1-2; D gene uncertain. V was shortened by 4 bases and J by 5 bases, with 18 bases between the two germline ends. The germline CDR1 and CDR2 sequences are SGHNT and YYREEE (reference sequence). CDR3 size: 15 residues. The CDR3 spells CASSPRREGRYGYTF. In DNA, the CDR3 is TGTGCCAGCAGCCCCCGAAGAGAAGGGAGATATGGCTACACCTTC.

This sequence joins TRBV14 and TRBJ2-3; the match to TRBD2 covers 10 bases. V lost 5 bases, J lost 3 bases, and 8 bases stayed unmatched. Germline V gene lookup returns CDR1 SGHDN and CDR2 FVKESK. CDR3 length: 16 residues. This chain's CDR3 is CASSKMSAGGTDTQYF. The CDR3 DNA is TGTGCCAGCAGCAAGATGTCAGCGGGGGGGACAGATACGCAGTATTTT.

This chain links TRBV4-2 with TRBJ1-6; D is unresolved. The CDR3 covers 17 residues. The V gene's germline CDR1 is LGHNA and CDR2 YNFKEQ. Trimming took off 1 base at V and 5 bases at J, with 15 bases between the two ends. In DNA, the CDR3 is TGTGCCAGCAGCCAAGGGCGAACGGGAGAGCATAATTCACCCCTCCACTTT. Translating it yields CASSQGRTGEHNSPLHF.

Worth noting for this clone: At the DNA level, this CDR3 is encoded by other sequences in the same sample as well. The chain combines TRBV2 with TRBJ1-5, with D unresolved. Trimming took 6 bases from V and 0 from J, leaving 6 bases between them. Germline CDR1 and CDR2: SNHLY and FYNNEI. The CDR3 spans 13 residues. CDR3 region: CASREYSNQPQHF. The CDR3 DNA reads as TGTGCCAGCAGGGAATATAGCAATCAGCCCCAGCATTTT.

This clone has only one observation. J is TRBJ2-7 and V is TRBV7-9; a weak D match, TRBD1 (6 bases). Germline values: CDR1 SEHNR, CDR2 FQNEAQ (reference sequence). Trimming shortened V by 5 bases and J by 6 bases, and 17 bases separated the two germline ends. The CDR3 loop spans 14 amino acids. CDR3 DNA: TGTGCCAGCAGCCGAGTCGGACAGTGGCTCGAGCAGTACTTC. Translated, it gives CASSRVGQWLEQYF.

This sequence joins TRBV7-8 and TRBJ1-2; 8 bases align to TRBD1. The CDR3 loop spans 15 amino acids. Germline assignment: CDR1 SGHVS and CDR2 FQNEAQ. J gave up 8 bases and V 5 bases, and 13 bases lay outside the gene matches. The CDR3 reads CASSARQGIYGGYTF. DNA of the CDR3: TGTGCCAGCAGCGCCCGACAGGGGATCTATGGGGGCTACACCTTC.

The CDR3 spells CAWSPGTGASEQYF. CDR3 DNA: TGTGCCTGGAGTCCAGGGACAGGGGCGAGCGAGCAGTACTTC. The rearrangement uses TRBV30 and TRBJ2-7, with 10 bases fitting TRBD1. V was clipped by 2 bases and J by 6 bases; unmatched bases: 7. CDR1 and CDR2 (germline): GTSNPN, SVGIG (reference sequence). The CDR3 covers 14 residues.